These 21 T cell receptor beta chains share one sample of origin, sequenced in a study of cytomegalovirus exposure and HLA in healthy donors. PCR was performed using 60 Vbeta and 13 Jbeta primers. Repertoires were generated with immunoSEQ multiplex PCR, while TCRdb's copy carries only in-frame clones and drops some. The sample lists about 130,000 clones; roughly 69% were seen once. The sample was PBMCs. The receptors derive from a human donor in good health.

The chain carries TRBV9 and TRBJ2-6; D uncertain. The CDR3 spans 16 residues. Germline-derived CDR1 and CDR2 are SGDLS and YYNGEE. V was shortened by 0 bases and J by 2 bases, with 9 bases between the two germline ends. The CDR3 loop reads CASSVDLEPGANVLTF. The DNA for the CDR3 is TGTGCCAGCAGCGTAGATCTGGAGCCTGGGGCCAACGTCCTGACTTTC.

The chain recombines TRBV9 with TRBJ2-7, with 7 positions matching TRBD1. Trimming removed 5 bases from V and 4 bases from J; junction bases left unmatched: 9. Germline values: CDR1 SGDLS, CDR2 YYNGEE. The CDR3 extends over 14 amino acids. DNA for the CDR3: TGTGCCAGCAGTGCCGGGACAGAACTTTACGAGCAGTACTTC. It encodes CASSAGTELYEQYF.

This clone was seen only a few times. The chain has TRBV6-1 and TRBJ1-1; 8 nucleotides agree with TRBD1. This CDR3 is 14 amino acids long. V shed 2 bases, J shed 5 bases, and the junction held 4 bases outside the gene matches. Germline V gene sequence: CDR1 MNHNS, CDR2 SASEGT. This CDR3 reads CASSETGGRTEAFF. The CDR3, as DNA: TGTGCCAGCAGTGAAACAGGGGGTAGAACTGAAGCTTTCTTT.

This clone has just a few counts. The rearrangement links TRBV30 to TRBJ2-7; maybe TRBD1 (6 bases). Between the trimmed V and J ends, which lost 7 bases and 2 bases, there was a span of 15 bases. This CDR3 region has 13 residues. The germline CDR1 and CDR2 sequences are GTSNPN and SVGIG (reference sequence). CDR3 protein: CAFSPRDTYEQYF. The CDR3 region has the DNA TGTGCCTTCAGCCCCCGGGACACCTACGAGCAGTACTTC.

Only a few counts were recorded for this clone. The chain employs TRBV12-5 and TRBJ1-1; 9 nucleotides align to TRBD1. The trim removed 7 bases at V and 2 bases at J, leaving 14 bases unmatched. The CDR3 is 17 residues long. Germline V gives CDR1 LGHNT, CDR2 FRNRAP. CDR3 residues: CASADPGTGTPNTEAFF. The CDR3 region has the DNA TGTGCTAGTGCTGATCCCGGGACAGGGACACCAAACACTGAAGCTTTCTTT. Based on the CDR3 plus reference TRBV12-5 and TRBJ1-1, the full variable domain is DARVTQTPRHKVTEMGQEVTMRCQPILGHNTVFWYRQTMMQGLELLAYFRNRAPLDDSGMPKDRFSAEMPDATLATLKIQPSEPRDSAVYFCASADPGTGTPNTEAFFGQGTRLTVV.

The rearrangement joins TRBV2 to TRBJ2-1, with TRBD2 identical over 7 bases. The CDR3 has 14 residues. Per germline, CDR1 SNHLY and CDR2 FYNNEI. V was clipped by 10 bases and J by 10 bases; unmatched bases: 16. CDR3 sequence reads: CAILPARGLGEQFF. In DNA form, the CDR3 reads TGTGCCATCCTACCGGCGCGGGGGTTAGGAGAGCAGTTCTTC.

This clone was seen a few times. The chain employs TRBV10-3 and TRBJ2-1; 10 bases match TRBD2. The J segment lost 9 bases and the V segment lost 5 bases, leaving 7 bases of the junction unmatched. CDR1 ENHRY and CDR2 SYGVKD come from the germline V gene. The CDR3 has 14 residues. The CDR3 region is CAISTSGKGGEQFF. The CDR3, as DNA: TGTGCCATCAGTACTAGCGGGAAGGGGGGTGAGCAGTTCTTC.

This chain links TRBV19 with TRBJ1-3, with 8 bases that match TRBD1. The germline V gene has CDR1 LNHDA and CDR2 SQIVND (reference sequence). This CDR3 contains 15 residues. V shed 5 bases and J 4 bases; nucleotides not matched to a gene: 7. The DNA for the CDR3 is TGTGCCAGTAGTGGAGGACAGGGAGGCGGAAACACCATATATTTT. It encodes CASSGGQGGGNTIYF.

The V and J genes are TRBV30 and TRBJ1-1; a weak D match, TRBD1 (6 bases). The germline V and J ends were trimmed by 3 bases and 5 bases, with 13 bases remaining between them. The CDR3 is 13 amino acids. Germline values: CDR1 GTSNPN, CDR2 SVGIG (reference sequence). CDR3 DNA: TGTGCCTGGAGCGGACAGTTTAGGACTGAAGCTTTCTTT. It is translated as CAWSGQFRTEAFF.

The chain has TRBV19 and TRBJ2-7; 12 bases are shared with TRBD1. Germline-derived CDR1 and CDR2 are LNHDA and SQIVND (reference sequence). The V gene end was trimmed by 5 bases and the J gene end by 1 base; junction bases not matched to a gene: 6. The CDR3 length is 16 residues. CDR3 in DNA: TGTGCCAGTAGTCGGGACAGGGGGCGACTTTCCTACGAGCAGTACTTC. This encodes CASSRDRGRLSYEQYF.

The CDR3 bases are TGTGCCAGCAGCTTACCGGGACTAGCGGGGGGCCTAGATACGCAGTATTTT. Its translation is CASSLPGLAGGLDTQYF. The genes are TRBV7-3 and TRBJ2-3; 15 bases match TRBD2. In germline, CDR1 is SGHTA, CDR2 FQGTGA. Losses at the gene ends were 2 bases for V and 5 bases for J; bases not matched to a gene: 5. The CDR3 consists of 17 residues. The full variable domain, in which reference TRBV7-3 and TRBJ2-3 provide the parts outside the CDR3, is GAGVSQTPSNKVTEKGKYVELRCDPISGHTALYWYRQSLGQGPEFLIYFQGTGAADDSGLPNDRFFAVRPEGSVSTLKIQRTERGDSAVYLCASSLPGLAGGLDTQYFGPGTRLTVL.

This clone turned up a few times. The sample carries other DNA sequences with the same CDR3. The chain combines TRBV7-2 with TRBJ1-5; D is possibly TRBD1 (6 bases). Trimming removed 5 bases at V and 6 bases at J, with 23 bases between. The CDR3 runs to 17 residues. Germline values: CDR1 SGHTA, CDR2 FQGNSA. CDR3 amino acids: CASSPRGGGRGGQPQHF. Written as DNA, the CDR3 is TGTGCCAGCAGCCCTAGGGGGGGTGGCAGGGGAGGTCAGCCCCAGCATTTT.

The genes are TRBV11-2 and TRBJ1-5; TRBD1 might be the D (5 bases). Per germline, CDR1 SGHAT and CDR2 FQNNGV. The CDR3 has 15 amino acids. V gave up 5 bases and J gave up 1 base, with 12 bases separating them. CDR3 sequence: CASSPTGVSNQPQHF. The CDR3 bases are TGTGCCAGCAGCCCGACGGGGGTCAGCAATCAGCCCCAGCATTTT.

This clone has just one count. The chain has TRBV7-3 and TRBJ2-3; TRBD2 matches 14 bases. CDR1 and CDR2 from the germline V gene are SGHTA and FQGTGA. The CDR3 consists of 19 residues. V dropped 5 bases and J dropped 3; count of bases not matched to a gene: 13. The CDR3 DNA sequence: TGTGCCAGCAGCCTACGGGGACTAGCGGGGGTAGGGAGAACAGATACGCAGTATTTT. Translation: CASSLRGLAGVGRTDTQYF.

V gene TRBV9 combines with J gene TRBJ2-2; D unclear. V was shortened by 0 bases and J by 5 bases, with 5 bases between the two germline ends. The CDR3 totals 13 residues. Germline CDR1 SGDLS, CDR2 YYNGEE. The DNA of the CDR3 is TGTGCCAGCAGCGTAGGTCCTACCGGGGAGCTGTTTTTT. It is translated as CASSVGPTGELFF. The variable domain in full, completed from reference TRBV9 and TRBJ2-2, reads DSGVTQTPKHLITATGQRVTLRCSPRSGDLSVYWYQQSLDQGLQFLIQYYNGEERAKGNILERFSAQQFPDLHSELNLSSLELGDSALYFCASSVGPTGELFFGEGSRLTVL.

This clone showed up just once. The CDR3 region has the DNA TGTGCCAGCACACTCGCGGGAAACACCGGGGAGCTGTTTTTT. This gives the protein CASTLAGNTGELFF. V usage is TRBV6-1 and J usage is TRBJ2-2; a possible D gene is TRBD2 (6 bases). From germline, CDR1 is MNHNS and CDR2 SASEGT. Trimming took 7 bases from V and 2 from J, leaving 11 bases between them. The CDR3 sequence is 14 residues long.

The chain carries TRBV30 and TRBJ2-1, with 14 bases that match TRBD2. Germline loops: CDR1 GTSNPN, CDR2 SVGIG (reference sequence). The CDR3 runs 17 residues. With V trimmed by 5 bases and J by 10 bases, 16 bases remained unmatched. Written as DNA, the CDR3 is TGTGCCTGGCTTCCCTTCGGACTAGCGGGAGGTGGTGGCGAGCAGTTCTTC. Its protein product is CAWLPFGLAGGGGEQFF.

V usage is TRBV6-5 and J usage is TRBJ2-5; D might be TRBD2 (6 bases). Judging by the DNA end, TRBJ2-7 fits better; the J call may be wrong. Germline CDR1 reads MNHEY; CDR2 reads SVGAGI. The length of the CDR3 is 14 residues. The CDR3 loop is CASSFGSGSAEQYF. DNA for the CDR3: TGTGCCAGCAGTTTTGGTAGCGGTTCAGCCGAGCAGTACTTC.

The chain joins TRBV7-2 to TRBJ2-1; D not certain. Germline V gene sequence: CDR1 SGHTA, CDR2 FQGNSA. V was trimmed by 5 bases and J by 2 bases, leaving 16 bases between them. The CDR3 spans 16 residues. Here the CDR3 DNA reads TGTGCCAGCAGCGCAAGACAAGGCCTAACCTACAATGAGCAGTTCTTC. Translating it yields CASSARQGLTYNEQFF.

This chain connects TRBV27 to TRBJ1-3; D is uncertain. CDR3 length: 14 amino acids. The ends were cut back, 6 bases at V and 4 bases at J, with 13 bases in the middle. Germline V gene sequence: CDR1 MNHEY, CDR2 SMNVEV (reference sequence). CDR3 in amino acids: CASSPRGRGNTIYF. The DNA of the CDR3 is TGTGCCAGCAGCCCCCGGGGTAGAGGAAACACCATATATTTT.

The chain has TRBV29-1 and TRBJ1-4; D gene unclear. Per the germline V gene, CDR1 is SQVTM and CDR2 is ANQGSEA. This CDR3 is built from 14 residues. V was shortened by 5 bases and J by 8 bases, with 18 bases between the two germline ends. DNA for the CDR3: TGCAGCGTTTTGAGTGTGAAGGGAGGGGAAAAACTGTTTTTT. This encodes CSVLSVKGGEKLFF.